The 2 T cell receptor beta chains in this list originate from one sample, sequenced in a study of blood T cell repertoires in COVID-19. Clones were sequenced by immunoSEQ multiplex PCR, and TCRdb holds only the in-frame ones, with some missing. The data show a few hundred thousand clones, roughly 83% seen once. Sequenced input: peripheral blood. The receptor source for this set is a man in his sixties who had recovered from COVID-19.

This rearrangement joins TRBV27 to TRBJ2-5; the match to TRBD1 covers 7 bases. The CDR3 loop spans 17 amino acids. V was clipped by 4 bases and J by 2 bases; unmatched bases: 13. Germline V lookup: CDR1 MNHEY, CDR2 SMNVEV (reference sequence). Written as DNA, the CDR3 is TGTGCCAGCAGTTCCTTCCCTAACAGGGGCGGGCAAGAGACCCAGTACTTC. Translation: CASSSFPNRGGQETQYF.

The chain joins TRBV28 to TRBJ1-5; D gene ambiguous. CDR1 and CDR2 from the germline V gene are MDHEN and SYDVKM. This CDR3 is built from 16 residues. V lost 4 bases, J lost 2 bases, and 15 bases lay in between. In nucleotides, the CDR3 is TGTGCCAGCAGTTCCCAGGAGGGATCAGGCAATCAGCCCCAGCATTTT. This gives the protein CASSSQEGSGNQPQHF.